This TCR beta chain comes out of a study of blood T cell repertoires in COVID-19. Study-wide context: From T cells, B-cell-depleted T cells, or PBMCs came the material, which was cDNA or gDNA.

This clone was detected once. Some clones are missing from TCRdb's copy, which holds only in-frame ones; the method was immunoSEQ multiplex PCR. This table has 150,000 to 250,000 clones, 87% appearing once. Which cohort a participant joined came from the clinical history participants gave. Cohort 3 donors counted as recovered after two negative PCRs, clearance, or resolved symptoms. This TCR was sampled from a woman younger than 45 who had recovered from COVID-19. Sequencing was carried out using PBMCs or T cells enriched from blood (not recorded which).

The DNA of the CDR3 is TGTGCCAGCAGTGCGTCCAGGGTTCGTAACACTGAAGCTTTCTTT. Protein: CASSASRVRNTEAFF. This chain connects TRBV6-2 or TRBV6-3 to TRBJ1-1, with D maybe TRBD1 (5 bases). Trimming removed 5 bases at V and 2 bases at J, with 15 bases between. The CDR3 consists of 15 residues. Germline CDR1 MNHEY, CDR2 SVGEGT.